The following is a TCR beta chain sequence with its context. What this receptor recognizes is not known. Per-base quality was not reported, and no clone a single base away is much larger than it. Patients with autoimmune disease history or receiving systemic immunosuppression were excluded from the trial. In every dose cohort, peripheral blood was drawn for TCR sequencing at baseline, cycle 4 day 1, and cycle 7 day 1. Samples came from an open-label, multicenter, first-in-human phase I dose-escalation trial of ivuxolimab. Adults with locally advanced or metastatic melanoma, renal cell carcinoma, hepatocellular carcinoma or head and neck squamous cell carcinoma were enrolled in the trial. Before TCR sequencing, CD4+ and CD8+ T cells were separately sorted from peripheral blood. This entry comes from a study of OX40 agonist ivuxolimab in advanced cancers. Concerning the study at large: The costimulatory receptor OX40 (CD134) was targeted by ivuxolimab, a fully human IgG2 agonistic monoclonal antibody. Partial responses occurred in three dose-escalation patients: two with cutaneous melanoma and one with hepatocellular carcinoma. The paper covers the monotherapy dose-escalation part of the phase I ivuxolimab trial, which included N of about 56 patients. Patients were allowed to have had prior anti-PD-1, anti-PD-L1 or anti-CTLA-4 therapy, and around 40% of the dose-escalation patients had previously received checkpoint inhibitors. A male proportion of about 79% and a mean age of around 60 years, ranging from about 23 to 90, were recorded for the dose-escalation cohort. Peripheral TCRbeta sequencing aimed to test whether ivuxolimab altered TCR sequence diversity and caused clonal T-cell expansion. Of the 50 to 55 dose-escalation patients, hepatocellular carcinoma was present in approximately 20, melanoma in around 15, renal cell carcinoma in 9 and head and neck cancer in 9. Intravenous ivuxolimab was administered to patients every 2 weeks at six dose levels: 0.01, 0.1, 0.3, 1.5, 3 and 10 mg/kg.

V sheds 3 bases and J sheds 5 bases, leaving 15 bases between their ends. There are 15 amino acids in the CDR3, from cysteine to phenylalanine inclusive. Just the 45-base CDR3 DNA is kept, in frame starting at base 1. Via the germline V gene, CDR1 is SGHRS and CDR2 YFSETQ. General findings and caveats noted by the study authors: In the 0.1-3.0 mg/kg groups, partial responders had among the lowest normalized peripheral clonal expansion, particularly in CD8+ T cells. At doses from 0.1 to 3.0 mg/kg, clonal expansion was seen in both CD4+ and CD8+ blood T cells between baseline and week 6. Low levels of normalized T-cell clonal expansion were also shown by some nonresponding patients. After ivuxolimab, CD8+ T cells had more expanded clones than CD4+ T cells on average. The antigen specificity of the peripheral T cells that underwent clonal expansion was not determined.

Genomic DNA was isolated from the sorted cells so that the TCRbeta CDR3 region could be sequenced. TCRbeta CDR3 regions were sequenced using the immunoSEQ Assay. Held by TCRdb, this immuneACCESS table contains in-frame sequences only and omits some clones. Under half of the omission traces to an unresolved V gene where checked; the cause of the rest is unknown. Recorded for this sample are nearly 80,000 clones; just under 85% of them occurred a single time. The ten largest clones take up 20% to 25% of the sample. The chain was built from TRBV5-1 and TRBJ1-3; the D segment could be TRBD1, given 5 matching bases. The sample was CD4+ or CD8+ T cells sorted from blood, taken in a trial of the OX40 agonist ivuxolimab. The clonotype comes from an adult with an advanced solid tumor such as melanoma, head and neck, liver or kidney cancer. The DNA sequence is as follows: TGCGCCAGCAGCTCTACGGGGACTGAACGAAACACCATATATTTT. It codes for CASSSTGTERNTIYF.